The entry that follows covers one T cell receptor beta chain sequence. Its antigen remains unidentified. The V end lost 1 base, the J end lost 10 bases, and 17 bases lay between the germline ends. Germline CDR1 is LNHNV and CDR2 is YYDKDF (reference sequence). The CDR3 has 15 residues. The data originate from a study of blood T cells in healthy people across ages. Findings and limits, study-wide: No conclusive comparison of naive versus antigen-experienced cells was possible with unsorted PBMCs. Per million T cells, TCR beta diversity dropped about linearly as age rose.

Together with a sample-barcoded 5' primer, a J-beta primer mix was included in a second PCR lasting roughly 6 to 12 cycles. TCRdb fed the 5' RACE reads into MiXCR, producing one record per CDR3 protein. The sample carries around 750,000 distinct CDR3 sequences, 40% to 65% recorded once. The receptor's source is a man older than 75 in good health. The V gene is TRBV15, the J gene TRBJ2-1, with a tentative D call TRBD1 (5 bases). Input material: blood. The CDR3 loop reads CATSRALGHAYEQFF. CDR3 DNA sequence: TGTGCCACCAGCAGAGCATTAGGACATGCCTACGAGCAGTTCTTC.